This T cell receptor (beta chain) was recorded in a study of Graves' ophthalmopathy and Graves' hyperthyroidism. Study-wide results and limits: In blood, most expanded thyroid clonotypes above 0.001 frequency were also detected. The 13-signature model separated ophthalmopathy from stable hyperthyroidism at almost 90% sensitivity and about 81% specificity.

Patients were left out if they had other autoimmune diseases, uncontrolled infections, pregnancy or lactation. As concerns this clonotype: The antigen remains undetermined.

Transcripts of RNA were the source for amplifying TCR beta CDR3 regions. Amplification began with first-round RT-PCR using HTBI primers, then second-round multiplex PCR was performed. TCRdb independently ran MiXCR on the multiplex PCR reads; one entry per CDR3 protein. Of around 600,000 distinct CDR3 sequences listed, more than 40% are singletons. The receptor was isolated from an adult man with Graves' ophthalmopathy. The sequenced sample consisted of peripheral blood.

The CDR3 protein is CASRLTGTGGYEQYF. The CDR3 region has the DNA TGTGCCAGCAGATTGACCGGGACAGGGGGCTACGAGCAGTACTTC. V and J are TRBV6-6 and TRBJ2-7; 11 nucleotides line up with TRBD1. CDR3 size: 15 residues. CDR1 and CDR2 (germline): MNHNY, SVGAGI (reference sequence). V was pared by 6 bases and J by 3 bases, with 7 bases of the junction left unmatched.